This T cell receptor (beta chain) was observed in a study of cytomegalovirus exposure and HLA in healthy donors. Broader study findings: Analyzed later, association rates of TCRs varied across HLA loci, with DRB1 most and HLA-C fewest.

With respect to this clone: The antigen is not known.

V was cut by 8 bases and J by 1 base, with 11 bases left in between. CDR1 is MNHEY, CDR2 SVGAGI, per germline. CDR3 size: 13 residues. Both 60 Vbeta primers and 13 Jbeta primers went into the PCR. Sequencing was performed with immunoSEQ multiplex PCR; in TCRdb, only in-frame clones are kept and a portion is missing. The sample holds 150,000 to 200,000 clones, 81% seen once. This TCR came from a man younger than 35 in good health and CMV-seronegative. This sequence joins TRBV6-5 and TRBJ1-2; no clear D. The sequencing sample was made of PBMCs. The CDR3 spells CASAPGSNYGYTF. CDR3 coding DNA: TGTGCCAGCGCGCCGGGGAGTAACTATGGCTACACCTTC.